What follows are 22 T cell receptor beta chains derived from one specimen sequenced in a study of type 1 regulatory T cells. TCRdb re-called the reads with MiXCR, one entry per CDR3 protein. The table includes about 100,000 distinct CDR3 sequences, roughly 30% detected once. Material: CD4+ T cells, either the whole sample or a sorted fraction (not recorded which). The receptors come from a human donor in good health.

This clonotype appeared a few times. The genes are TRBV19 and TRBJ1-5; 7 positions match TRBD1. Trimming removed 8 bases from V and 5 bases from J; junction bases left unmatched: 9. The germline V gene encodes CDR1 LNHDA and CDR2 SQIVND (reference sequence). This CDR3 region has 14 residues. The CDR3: CASLGDSGYQPQHF. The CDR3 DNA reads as TGTGCCAGTTTGGGGGACAGTGGCTATCAGCCCCAGCATTTT. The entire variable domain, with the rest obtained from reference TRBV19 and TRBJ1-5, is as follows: DGGITQSPKYLFRKEGQNVTLSCEQNLNHDAMYWYRQDPGQGLRLIYYSQIVNDFQKGDIAEGYSVSREKKESFPLTVTSAQKNPTAFYLCASLGDSGYQPQHFGDGTRLSIL.

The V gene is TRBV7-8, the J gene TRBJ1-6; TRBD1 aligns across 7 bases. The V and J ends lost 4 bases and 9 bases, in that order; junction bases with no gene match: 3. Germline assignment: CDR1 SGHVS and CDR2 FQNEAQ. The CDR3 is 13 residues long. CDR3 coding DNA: TGTGCCAGCAGCTCAGGGGGGGCTTCACCCCTCCACTTT. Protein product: CASSSGGASPLHF. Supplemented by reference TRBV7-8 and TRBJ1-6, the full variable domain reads GAGVSQSPRYKVAKRGQDVALRCDPISGHVSLFWYQQALGQGPEFLTYFQNEAQLDKSGLPSDRFFAERPEGSVSTLKIQRTQQEDSAVYLCASSSGGASPLHFGNGTRLTVT.

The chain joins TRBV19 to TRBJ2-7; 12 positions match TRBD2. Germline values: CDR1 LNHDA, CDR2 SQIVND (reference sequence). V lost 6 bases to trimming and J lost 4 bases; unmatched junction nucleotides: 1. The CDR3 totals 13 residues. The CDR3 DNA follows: TGTGCCAGTAGAGGGACTAGCGGGTACGAGCAGTACTTC. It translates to CASRGTSGYEQYF.

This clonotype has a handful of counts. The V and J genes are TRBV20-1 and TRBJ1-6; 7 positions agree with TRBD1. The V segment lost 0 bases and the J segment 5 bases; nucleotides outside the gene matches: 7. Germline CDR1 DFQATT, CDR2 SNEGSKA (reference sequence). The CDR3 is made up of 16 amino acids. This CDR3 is CSARDSATGNNSPLHF. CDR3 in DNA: TGCAGTGCTAGAGACTCGGCGACAGGGAATAATTCACCCCTCCACTTT.

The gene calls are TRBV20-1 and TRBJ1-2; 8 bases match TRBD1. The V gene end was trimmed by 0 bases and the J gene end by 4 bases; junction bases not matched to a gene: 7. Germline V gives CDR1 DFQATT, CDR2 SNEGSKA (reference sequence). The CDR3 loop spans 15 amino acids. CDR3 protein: CSARDLGQGVYGYTF. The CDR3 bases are TGCAGTGCTAGAGATCTTGGACAGGGAGTCTATGGCTACACCTTC.

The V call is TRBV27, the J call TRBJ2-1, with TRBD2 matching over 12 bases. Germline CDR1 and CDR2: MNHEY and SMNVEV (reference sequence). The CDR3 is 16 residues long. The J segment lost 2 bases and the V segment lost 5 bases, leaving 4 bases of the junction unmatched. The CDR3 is CASSTRLAGAYNEQFF. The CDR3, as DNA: TGTGCCAGCAGTACCAGACTAGCGGGAGCCTACAATGAGCAGTTCTTC.

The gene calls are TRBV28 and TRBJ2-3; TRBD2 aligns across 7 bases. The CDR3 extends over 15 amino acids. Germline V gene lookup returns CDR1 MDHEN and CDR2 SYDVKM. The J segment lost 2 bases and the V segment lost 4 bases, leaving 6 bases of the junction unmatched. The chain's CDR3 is CASSWGGAVTDTQYF. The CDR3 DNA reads TGTGCCAGCAGTTGGGGGGGAGCGGTCACAGATACGCAGTATTTT. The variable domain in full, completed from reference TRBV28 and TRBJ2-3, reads DVKVTQSSRYLVKRTGEKVFLECVQDMDHENMFWYRQDPGLGLRLIYFSYDVKMKEKGDIPEGYSVSREKKERFSLILESASTNQTSMYLCASSWGGAVTDTQYFGPGTRLTVL.

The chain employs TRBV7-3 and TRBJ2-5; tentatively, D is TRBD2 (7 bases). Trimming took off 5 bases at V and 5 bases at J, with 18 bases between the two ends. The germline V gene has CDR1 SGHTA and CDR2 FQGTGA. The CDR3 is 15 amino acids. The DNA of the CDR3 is TGTGCCAGCAGCGCCGACCCAGGGAGGGGGGAGACCCAGTACTTC. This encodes CASSADPGRGETQYF. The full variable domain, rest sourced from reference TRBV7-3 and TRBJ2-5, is GAGVSQTPSNKVTEKGKYVELRCDPISGHTALYWYRQSLGQGPEFLIYFQGTGAADDSGLPNDRFFAVRPEGSVSTLKIQRTERGDSAVYLCASSADPGRGETQYFGPGTRLLVL.

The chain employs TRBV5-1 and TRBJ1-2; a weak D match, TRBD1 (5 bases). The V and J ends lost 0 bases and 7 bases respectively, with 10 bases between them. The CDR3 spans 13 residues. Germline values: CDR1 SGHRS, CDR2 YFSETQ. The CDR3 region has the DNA TGCGCCAGCAGCTTGGAGGGGACGGGTGGCTACACCTTC. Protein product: CASSLEGTGGYTF.

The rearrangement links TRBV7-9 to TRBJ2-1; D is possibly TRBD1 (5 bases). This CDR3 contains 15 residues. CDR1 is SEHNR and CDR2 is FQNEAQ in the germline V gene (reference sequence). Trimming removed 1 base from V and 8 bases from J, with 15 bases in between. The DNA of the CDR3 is TGTGCCAGCAGCTTAGTAGGGGATCCTTACGATGAGCAGTTCTTC. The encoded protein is CASSLVGDPYDEQFF.

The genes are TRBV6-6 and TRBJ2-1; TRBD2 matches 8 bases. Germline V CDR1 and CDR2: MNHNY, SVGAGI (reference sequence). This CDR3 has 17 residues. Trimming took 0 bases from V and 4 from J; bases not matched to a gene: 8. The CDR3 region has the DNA TGTGCCAGCAGTTACTCTTCAGGAGCGGGAGTGTACAATGAGCAGTTCTTC. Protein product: CASSYSSGAGVYNEQFF.

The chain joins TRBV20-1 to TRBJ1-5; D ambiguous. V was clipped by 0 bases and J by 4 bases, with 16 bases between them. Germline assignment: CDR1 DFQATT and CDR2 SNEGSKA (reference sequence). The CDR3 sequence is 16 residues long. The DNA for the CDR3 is TGCAGTGCTAGAGATACTGGACGTACAGAAAATCAGCCCCAGCATTTT. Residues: CSARDTGRTENQPQHF.

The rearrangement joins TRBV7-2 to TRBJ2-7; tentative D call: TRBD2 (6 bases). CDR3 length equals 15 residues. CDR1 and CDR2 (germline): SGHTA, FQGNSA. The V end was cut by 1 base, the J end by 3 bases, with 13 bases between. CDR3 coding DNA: TGTGCCAGCAGCTTAGGTCCTGGGGGGATCTACGAGCAGTACTTC. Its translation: CASSLGPGGIYEQYF.

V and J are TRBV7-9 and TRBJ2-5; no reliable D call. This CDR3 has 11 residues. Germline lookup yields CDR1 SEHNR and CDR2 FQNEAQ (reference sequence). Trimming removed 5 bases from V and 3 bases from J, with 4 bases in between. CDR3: CASSVKETQYF. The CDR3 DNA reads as TGTGCCAGCAGCGTAAAAGAGACCCAGTACTTC.

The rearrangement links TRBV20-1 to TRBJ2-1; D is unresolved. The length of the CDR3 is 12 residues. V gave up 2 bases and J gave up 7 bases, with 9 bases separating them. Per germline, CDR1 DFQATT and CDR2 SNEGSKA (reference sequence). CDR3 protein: CSARPSANEQFF. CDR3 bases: TGCAGTGCTAGACCCTCAGCGAATGAGCAGTTCTTC.

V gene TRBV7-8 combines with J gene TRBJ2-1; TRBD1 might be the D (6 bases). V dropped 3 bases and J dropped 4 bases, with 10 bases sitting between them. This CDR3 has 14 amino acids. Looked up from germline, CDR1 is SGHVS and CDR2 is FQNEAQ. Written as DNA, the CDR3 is TGTGCCAGCAGCTTGGAGGACAGTTACAATGAGCAGTTCTTC. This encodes CASSLEDSYNEQFF.

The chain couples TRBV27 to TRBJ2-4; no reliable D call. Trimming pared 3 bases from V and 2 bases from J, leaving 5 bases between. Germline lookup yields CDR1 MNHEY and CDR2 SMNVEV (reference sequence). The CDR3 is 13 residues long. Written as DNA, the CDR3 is TGTGCCAGCAGTTTTTCTACCAAAAACATTCAGTACTTC. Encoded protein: CASSFSTKNIQYF.

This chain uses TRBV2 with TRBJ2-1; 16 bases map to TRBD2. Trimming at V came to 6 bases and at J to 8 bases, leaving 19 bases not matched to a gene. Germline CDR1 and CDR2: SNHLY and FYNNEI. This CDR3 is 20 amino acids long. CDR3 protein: CASRFPGTSGRGPLDHEQFF. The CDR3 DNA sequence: TGTGCCAGCAGATTTCCCGGGACTAGCGGGAGGGGCCCTCTCGATCATGAGCAGTTCTTC.

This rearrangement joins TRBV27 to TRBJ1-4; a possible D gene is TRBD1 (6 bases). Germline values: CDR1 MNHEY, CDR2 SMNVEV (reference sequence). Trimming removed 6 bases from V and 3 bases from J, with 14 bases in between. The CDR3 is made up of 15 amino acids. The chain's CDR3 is CASSNFRGPNEKLFF. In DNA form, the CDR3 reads TGTGCCAGCAGCAACTTCAGGGGTCCTAATGAAAAACTGTTTTTT.

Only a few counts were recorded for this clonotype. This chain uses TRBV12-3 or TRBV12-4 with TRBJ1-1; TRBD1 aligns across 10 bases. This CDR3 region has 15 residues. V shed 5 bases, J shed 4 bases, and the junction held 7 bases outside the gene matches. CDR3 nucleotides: TGTGCCAGCAGTCCGAAAGGGACAGGGGTCACTGAAGCTTTCTTT. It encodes CASSPKGTGVTEAFF.

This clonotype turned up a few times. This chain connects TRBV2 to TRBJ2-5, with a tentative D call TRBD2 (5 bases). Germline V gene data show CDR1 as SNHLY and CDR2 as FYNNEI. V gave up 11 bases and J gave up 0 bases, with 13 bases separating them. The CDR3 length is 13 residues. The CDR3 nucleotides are TGTGCCGCGGAAGCGGACTACCAAGAGACCCAGTACTTC. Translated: CAAEADYQETQYF.

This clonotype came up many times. The CDR3 region is CASSTSGAGTGELFF. The CDR3 region has the DNA TGTGCCAGCAGCACCTCAGGGGCGGGCACCGGGGAGCTGTTTTTT. This sequence joins TRBV7-7 and TRBJ2-2, with D possibly TRBD1 on 6 matching bases. V was cut by 5 bases and J by 4 bases, with 14 bases left in between. The germline CDR1 and CDR2 sequences are SSHAT and FNYEAQ (reference sequence). The CDR3 contains 15 residues.